The 20 T cell receptor beta chains listed next were all sequenced from one sample in a study of pediatric ulcerative colitis. Only in-frame clones appear in the TCRdb table, and some are missing; sequencing was by immunoSEQ multiplex PCR. The data show 4,500 to 6,000 clones, around 92% seen once. Source material: blood. Every receptor here comes from a girl under 18 who was a control in a study of pediatric ulcerative colitis.

The gene calls are TRBV7-9 and TRBJ2-7; a weak D match, TRBD2 (5 bases). CDR3 length: 14 amino acids. The V gene lost 5 bases and the J gene lost 7 bases, with 18 bases spanning the gap. Germline assignment: CDR1 SEHNR and CDR2 FQNEAQ (reference sequence). CDR3 loop: CASSRRAGEREQYF. The CDR3 DNA follows: TGTGCCAGCAGCCGTAGGGCGGGTGAGAGGGAGCAGTACTTC.

This clone has only one observation. The CDR3 DNA reads as TGCGCCAGCAGCCTTCTGGGGTCTGCCACCGGGGAGCTGTTTTTT. It yields the protein CASSLLGSATGELFF. The chain is built from TRBV5-1 and TRBJ2-2; no clear D. There are 15 residues in the CDR3. The V end lost 4 bases, the J end lost 4 bases, and 14 bases lay between the germline ends. Looked up from germline, CDR1 is SGHRS and CDR2 is YFSETQ.

J is TRBJ2-5 and V is TRBV6-1, with D perhaps matching TRBD2 (5 bases). V shed 2 bases and J shed 2 bases, with 15 bases lying between them. The V gene's germline CDR1 is MNHNS and CDR2 SASEGT. The CDR3 is 16 residues long. Here the CDR3 DNA reads TGTGCCAGCAGTGAATCGTTTTGGCGGGTTCAAGAGACCCAGTACTTC. This codes for CASSESFWRVQETQYF.

The chain recombines TRBV4-1 with TRBJ1-1; weak D call: TRBD1 (6 bases). The germline gives CDR1 MGHRA, CDR2 YSYEKL. The CDR3 spans 15 residues. V was cut by 0 bases and J by 3 bases, with 11 bases left in between. This CDR3 is CASSQERGFHTEAFF. The CDR3 bases are TGCGCCAGCAGCCAAGAAAGGGGGTTTCACACTGAAGCTTTCTTT.

V gene TRBV28 combines with J gene TRBJ2-7; the D gene could be TRBD1 or TRBD2 (5 bases each). The CDR3 extends over 14 amino acids. The V and J ends lost 5 bases and 10 bases respectively, with 21 bases between them. Germline loops: CDR1 MDHEN, CDR2 SYDVKM. The CDR3 DNA reads as TGTGCCAGCAGTCCCGATTTCGGGACCAAACCTCAGTACTTC. It is translated as CASSPDFGTKPQYF.

This rearrangement joins TRBV7-3 to TRBJ1-1; D gene ambiguous. This CDR3 region has 13 residues. V lost 3 bases and J lost 0, with 5 bases in between. In germline, CDR1 is SGHTA, CDR2 FQGTGA. The CDR3: CASSLSVNTEAFF. CDR3 DNA: TGTGCCAGCAGCTTGAGTGTGAACACTGAAGCTTTCTTT.

The CDR3 spells CASTRTRGGELFF. CDR3 bases: TGTGCCAGCACCCGTACTAGGGGCGGGGAGCTGTTTTTT. This rearrangement joins TRBV9 to TRBJ2-2; perhaps D is TRBD1 or TRBD2 (5 bases each). Germline CDR1 SGDLS, CDR2 YYNGEE. V was shortened by 6 bases and J by 7 bases, with 13 bases between the two germline ends. There are 13 residues in the CDR3.

The chain carries TRBV11-2 and TRBJ1-5; D ambiguous. Germline assignment: CDR1 SGHAT and CDR2 FQNNGV. The CDR3 has 13 amino acids. V was clipped by 5 bases and J by 0 bases, with 5 bases between them. Here the CDR3 reads CASSPRSNQPQHF. CDR3 bases: TGTGCCAGCAGCCCCCGTAGCAATCAGCCCCAGCATTTT.

The V gene is TRBV27, the J gene TRBJ1-2; D not certain. V lost 6 bases and J 5 bases, leaving 13 bases between the germline ends. From germline, CDR1 is MNHEY and CDR2 SMNVEV (reference sequence). The CDR3 has 13 amino acids. The CDR3 is CASSSLGGYGYTF. CDR3 DNA sequence: TGTGCCAGCAGCTCCTTGGGAGGGTATGGCTACACCTTC.

The chain joins TRBV6-5 to TRBJ1-3, with a tentative D call TRBD1 (5 bases). Germline V gene data show CDR1 as MNHEY and CDR2 as SVGAGI. V lost 6 bases, J lost 1 base, and 7 bases lay in between. CDR3 length: 13 amino acids. The CDR3 DNA follows: TGTGCCAGCAGCTCAGGGTCTGGAAACACCATATATTTT. Translated, it gives CASSSGSGNTIYF.

This chain joins TRBV5-6 and TRBJ2-7, with 7 bases fitting TRBD2. V dropped 1 base and J dropped 4; count of bases not matched to a gene: 14. CDR1 and CDR2 (germline): SGHDT, YYEEEE. CDR3 length equals 17 residues. This CDR3 is CASSLYGTAGVSYEQYF. In nucleotides, the CDR3 is TGTGCCAGCAGCTTGTATGGGACGGCGGGGGTTTCGTACGAGCAGTACTTC.

This sequence joins TRBV28 and TRBJ2-7; D might be TRBD1 or TRBD2, each matching 5 bases. The V and J ends lost 7 bases and 3 bases respectively, with 16 bases between them. This CDR3 contains 14 residues. The germline V gene encodes CDR1 MDHEN and CDR2 SYDVKM. The CDR3 protein is CASTFTGPSYEQYF. The CDR3 DNA reads as TGTGCCAGCACCTTCACGGGGCCCAGCTACGAGCAGTACTTC.

The chain uses TRBV7-9 and TRBJ1-1; TRBD1 matches at 8 bases. V was clipped by 2 bases and J by 1 base; unmatched bases: 9. The CDR3 is 17 amino acids. Germline V lookup: CDR1 SEHNR, CDR2 FQNEAQ (reference sequence). CDR3 DNA sequence: TGTGCCAGCAGCTTATCGTTGGACAGGGTAGGGAACACTGAAGCTTTCTTT. It encodes CASSLSLDRVGNTEAFF.

The chain links TRBV7-2 to TRBJ2-3, with no clear D. Trimming cost V 1 base and J 3 bases, with 8 bases left between them. The V gene's germline CDR1 is SGHTA and CDR2 FQGNSA. The CDR3 totals 14 residues. The CDR3 coding sequence is TGTGCCAGCAGCTTAGATGGGCCTACAGATACGCAGTATTTT. This sequence encodes CASSLDGPTDTQYF.

The chain is built from TRBV19 and TRBJ2-1; TRBD2 agrees at 11 bases. The V and J ends lost 8 bases and 9 bases, in that order; junction bases with no gene match: 6. CDR1 and CDR2 (germline): LNHDA, SQIVND (reference sequence). The CDR3 sequence is 13 residues long. CDR3 in amino acids: CASYSGRAGEQFF. The CDR3 DNA reads TGTGCCAGTTATAGCGGGAGGGCGGGTGAGCAGTTCTTC.

The chain is built from TRBV9 and TRBJ2-7; D call uncertain. The V end lost 4 bases, the J end lost 3 bases, and 14 bases lay between the germline ends. Per the germline V gene, CDR1 is SGDLS and CDR2 is YYNGEE. This CDR3 has 14 residues. CDR3 sequence: CASSLGPDHYEQYF. CDR3 coding DNA: TGTGCCAGCAGCTTGGGCCCTGACCACTACGAGCAGTACTTC.

The chain recombines TRBV2 with TRBJ2-5; 9 bases match TRBD2. The ends lost 4 bases at V and 7 bases at J; junction bases unmatched: 10. This CDR3 contains 15 residues. Germline values: CDR1 SNHLY, CDR2 FYNNEI. CDR3 protein: CASSGAGGSSSTQYF. The CDR3 DNA reads TGTGCCAGCAGTGGTGCGGGAGGGAGCAGTTCGACCCAGTACTTC.

This CDR3 is CASSVRTGRDTQYF. For the CDR3, the DNA is TGTGCCAGCAGTGTGAGGACAGGACGGGATACGCAGTATTTT. The chain uses TRBV6-1 and TRBJ2-3, with 7 bases identical to TRBD1. Trimming at V came to 4 bases and at J to 6 bases, leaving 7 bases not matched to a gene. Germline CDR1 and CDR2: MNHNS and SASEGT. The CDR3 length is 14 residues.

V and J are TRBV6-5 and TRBJ2-1; possible D gene TRBD2, 6 bases. Trimming pared 4 bases from V and 8 bases from J, leaving 6 bases between. From germline, CDR1 is MNHEY and CDR2 SVGAGI. The CDR3 totals 11 residues. The CDR3 nucleotides read TGTGCCAGCAGTTCGGGGGATGAGCAGTTCTTC. It encodes CASSSGDEQFF.

This clone was detected only a few times. The CDR3 DNA follows: TGTGCCAGCAGCCGTGACAGCTCCAATCAGCCCCAGCATTTT. Translating gives CASSRDSSNQPQHF. V is TRBV7-9 and J is TRBJ1-5, with D perhaps matching TRBD1 (5 bases). Germline V CDR1 and CDR2: SEHNR, FQNEAQ (reference sequence). V was shortened by 5 bases and J by 3 bases, with 11 bases between the two germline ends. This CDR3 has 14 residues.